Below, 23 T cell receptor beta chains from the same sample are listed, as sequenced in a study of T cell responses to AZD1222 COVID-19 vaccine. The repertoire was sequenced with immunoSEQ multiplex PCR; TCRdb's copy has only in-frame clones and lacks some. There are just under 100,000 clones in the sample; about 88% occur only once, and about 2.8% lies in the top ten. The sample in question was peripheral blood, obtained on day 0 of AZD1222 vaccination. The source is an adult in good health.

The rearrangement joins TRBV4-1 to TRBJ1-5; D is unclear. The CDR3 is 16 amino acids. Germline values: CDR1 MGHRA, CDR2 YSYEKL. The V end was cut by 0 bases, the J end by 2 bases, with 11 bases between. As DNA, the CDR3 is TGCGCCAGCAGCCAAGATTTTAGCCAGGGCAATCAGCCCCAGCATTTT. This encodes CASSQDFSQGNQPQHF.

The V and J genes are TRBV3-1 (or the pseudogene TRBV3-2) and TRBJ1-3; 7 bases are shared with TRBD1. The CDR3 totals 15 residues. The germline gives CDR1 LGHDT, CDR2 YNNKEL (reference sequence). V lost 5 bases, J lost 2 bases, and 6 bases stayed unmatched. The CDR3 sequence: CASSIPGTAGNTIYF. The CDR3 DNA is TGTGCCAGCAGCATACCCGGGACAGCTGGAAACACCATATATTTT.

The chain recombines TRBV15 with TRBJ1-6; maybe TRBD1 (5 bases). Trimming left V 5 bases short and J 8 bases short, with 16 bases between. The CDR3 extends over 15 amino acids. The germline V gene encodes CDR1 LNHNV and CDR2 YYDKDF (reference sequence). CDR3 nucleotide sequence: TGTGCCACCAGCCAGGACCAGGGAAGGGATTCACCCCTCCACTTT. Translating it yields CATSQDQGRDSPLHF.

The chain uses TRBV10-2 and TRBJ1-1; 11 bases fit TRBD1. The CDR3 runs 14 residues. V was pared by 7 bases and J by 5 bases, with 6 bases of the junction left unmatched. Looked up from germline, CDR1 is WSHSY and CDR2 is SAAADI. The CDR3, as DNA: TGCGCCAGCACTGGGACAGGGGGGAGGACTGAAGCTTTCTTT. This gives the protein CASTGTGGRTEAFF.

The chain's CDR3 is CASSGYGYTF. The CDR3 bases are TGTGCCAGCAGTGGGTATGGCTACACCTTC. The rearrangement uses TRBV9 and TRBJ1-2; D uncertain. V lost 5 bases, J lost 5 bases, and 4 bases lay in between. Germline V gives CDR1 SGDLS, CDR2 YYNGEE. The CDR3 spans 10 residues.

The chain employs TRBV19 and TRBJ1-2; weak D call: TRBD1 (5 bases). The CDR3 length is 11 residues. CDR1 is LNHDA, CDR2 SQIVND, per germline (reference sequence). The V and J ends lost 6 bases and 5 bases respectively, with 7 bases between them. This CDR3 reads CASSQGYGYTF. CDR3 nucleotide sequence: TGTGCCAGTAGCCAGGGATATGGCTACACCTTC.

This sequence joins TRBV11-3 and TRBJ1-1; possible D gene TRBD1, 6 bases. CDR3 length equals 16 residues. The V and J ends lost 1 base and 1 base respectively, with 13 bases between them. Germline lookup yields CDR1 SGHNT and CDR2 YENEEA. The CDR3 DNA follows: TGTGCCAGCAGCTTAGCCGCGAGGGGGGGGAACACTGAAGCTTTCTTT. Its translation is CASSLAARGGNTEAFF.

The V gene is TRBV30, the J gene TRBJ1-2, with 7 bases lining up with TRBD1. Losses at the gene ends were 5 bases for V and 4 bases for J; bases not matched to a gene: 10. From germline, CDR1 is GTSNPN and CDR2 SVGIG (reference sequence). This CDR3 region has 14 residues. The CDR3 sequence is CAWLTGVGSYGYTF. The CDR3 DNA is TGTGCCTGGTTAACAGGGGTTGGGAGCTATGGCTACACCTTC.

V and J are TRBV28 and TRBJ1-5, with 9 bases lining up with TRBD1. The CDR3 has 14 residues. J lost 7 bases, V lost 5 bases, and 6 bases had no gene match. CDR1 and CDR2 (germline): MDHEN, SYDVKM. This chain's CDR3 is CASSTGGGFQPQHF. In DNA form, the CDR3 reads TGTGCCAGCAGTACAGGGGGCGGGTTCCAGCCCCAGCATTTT.

This clone was counted only a few times. The gene calls are TRBV18 and TRBJ2-1; D is ambiguous. The germline CDR1 and CDR2 sequences are KGHSH and LQKENI. Trimming removed 8 bases from V and 9 bases from J, with 14 bases in between. The CDR3 runs 12 residues. The CDR3 nucleotides read TGTGCCAGCGAAGGCAGTCGGAGTGAGCAGTTCTTC. Translating gives CASEGSRSEQFF.

V is TRBV6-1 and J is TRBJ2-3; 9 positions match TRBD2. From germline, CDR1 is MNHNS and CDR2 SASEGT. This CDR3 spans 15 amino acids. J gave up 1 base and V 3 bases, and 2 bases lay outside the gene matches. The CDR3 here is CASSEVAGGTDTQYF. The CDR3, as DNA: TGTGCCAGCAGTGAGGTAGCGGGGGGCACAGATACGCAGTATTTT.

This clone was picked up one time. CDR3 in amino acids: CASSPDPPKVNQPQHF. The CDR3, as DNA: TGTGCCAGCAGTCCCGATCCCCCGAAGGTCAATCAGCCCCAGCATTTT. The chain links TRBV6-4 to TRBJ1-5; no clear D. This CDR3 region has 16 residues. V was trimmed by 5 bases and J by 3 bases, leaving 17 bases between them. Germline V gene data show CDR1 as MRHNA and CDR2 as SNTAGT.

The chain couples TRBV18 to TRBJ2-2, with 13 bases that match TRBD2. The ends lost 0 bases at V and 8 bases at J; junction bases unmatched: 3. CDR1 and CDR2 (germline): KGHSH, LQKENI. The CDR3 length is 16 residues. The CDR3 reads CASSPPGLAGQGELFF. DNA of the CDR3: TGTGCCAGCTCACCACCGGGACTAGCGGGACAGGGGGAGCTGTTTTTT.

The chain recombines TRBV18 with TRBJ2-2, with D possibly being TRBD2 (7 bases). This CDR3 is built from 15 residues. Between the trimmed V and J ends, which lost 2 bases and 6 bases, there was a span of 13 bases. Germline CDR1 is KGHSH and CDR2 is LQKENI. The CDR3 loop is CASSPAGANAGELFF. Here the CDR3 DNA reads TGTGCCAGCTCACCAGCGGGGGCCAATGCCGGGGAGCTGTTTTTT.

The chain couples TRBV6-2 or TRBV6-3 to TRBJ2-7, with a weak D call TRBD1 (6 bases). Between the trimmed V and J ends, which lost 5 bases and 4 bases, there was a span of 9 bases. The CDR3 consists of 12 residues. Germline lookup yields CDR1 MNHEY and CDR2 SVGEGT. This CDR3 is CASSTQGYEQYF. In nucleotides, the CDR3 is TGTGCCAGCAGTACACAGGGATACGAGCAGTACTTC.

In its sample, this clone was seen once. The chain links TRBV10-3 to TRBJ1-5; weak D call: TRBD1 (6 bases). The CDR3 has 17 amino acids. V lost 6 bases and J 2 bases, leaving 20 bases between the germline ends. Per the germline V gene, CDR1 is ENHRY and CDR2 is SYGVKD. CDR3 bases: TGTGCCATCAGCGGATCACAGGGCTTGGGGGGCAATCAGCCCCAGCATTTT. Translated, it gives CAISGSQGLGGNQPQHF.

This clone appeared a single time. The chain couples TRBV3-1 (or the pseudogene TRBV3-2) to TRBJ2-7; TRBD1 is a possible D gene (5 bases). V was cut by 0 bases and J by 9 bases, with 15 bases left in between. CDR1 and CDR2 (germline): LGHDT, YNNKEL (reference sequence). CDR3 length: 14 residues. DNA of the CDR3: TGTGCCAGCAGCCAAGATCCTGGAAGGGGTGGGCAGTACTTC. Translated: CASSQDPGRGGQYF.

This chain joins TRBV11-3 and TRBJ2-7; D assignment may be TRBD1 or TRBD2 (7 bases each). The CDR3 loop spans 17 amino acids. V lost 4 bases, J lost 0 bases, and 19 bases lay in between. CDR1 is SGHNT and CDR2 is YENEEA in the germline V gene. The CDR3 bases are TGTGCCAGCAGCTCCTCCCAGGGGGGGCCGAGCTCCTACGAGCAGTACTTC. Translating gives CASSSSQGGPSSYEQYF.

This chain connects TRBV5-1 to TRBJ1-5; TRBD1 matches at 7 bases. The CDR3 consists of 15 residues. CDR1 and CDR2 from the germline V gene are SGHRS and YFSETQ. V was clipped by 0 bases and J by 7 bases; unmatched bases: 7. CDR3 amino acids: CASSLDGGGRQPQHF. In nucleotides, the CDR3 is TGCGCCAGCAGCTTGGATGGAGGGGGCCGACAGCCCCAGCATTTT.

V usage is TRBV5-1 and J usage is TRBJ1-2; D ambiguous. The germline gives CDR1 SGHRS, CDR2 YFSETQ. V dropped 0 bases and J dropped 0 bases, with 12 bases sitting between them. The CDR3 runs 16 residues. The CDR3 loop is CASSLDHAAANYGYTF. In DNA, the CDR3 is TGCGCCAGCAGCTTGGATCACGCAGCAGCTAACTATGGCTACACCTTC.

J is TRBJ2-7 and V is TRBV6-1, with 11 bases fitting TRBD2. Losses at the gene ends were 4 bases for V and 1 base for J; bases not matched to a gene: 6. Per germline, CDR1 MNHNS and CDR2 SASEGT. This CDR3 spans 16 amino acids. CDR3 sequence (DNA): TGTGCCAGCAGTGTTTTTAGCGGGGGGGCGTCCTACGAGCAGTACTTC. Translating gives CASSVFSGGASYEQYF.

This clone was seen a few times. The V and J genes are TRBV13 and TRBJ1-6, with D hard to call. Trimming removed 4 bases from V and 8 bases from J, with 12 bases in between. Germline CDR1 reads PRHDT; CDR2 reads FYEKMQ (reference sequence). The CDR3 contains 14 residues. The CDR3 coding sequence is TGTGCCAGCAGCTCCTCGAGGAGGGATTCACCCCTCCACTTT. This codes for CASSSSRRDSPLHF.

The V gene is TRBV16, the J gene TRBJ1-1, with D perhaps matching TRBD1 (5 bases). Looked up from germline, CDR1 is KGHSY and CDR2 is FQNENV. The CDR3 length is 12 residues. The V gene lost 4 bases and the J gene lost 5 bases, with 8 bases spanning the gap. The CDR3 DNA reads TGTGCCAGCAGCCGGGGCACTACTGAAGCTTTCTTT. Translating it yields CASSRGTTEAFF.